The rows below give T cell receptor beta chains drawn from one sample of a study of TIL therapy for anti-PD-1-resistant metastatic lung cancer. Sequenced by immunoSEQ multiplex PCR; TCRdb stores in-frame clones only, minus some. The sample holds approximately 15,000 clones, 86% seen once. Source: blood, taken at baseline. These receptors came from a person aged 25-80 years with non-small cell lung cancer. The conserved cysteine and the conserved F or W are not part of the CDR3 here.

TRBV4-3	TRBJ2-1	ASSQDLPTTRQVLLPNEQF
TRBV19	TRBJ1-2	ASNGQGSSNYGYT
TRBV11-3	TRBJ2-1	ASSLEGSYNEQF
TRBV7-2	TRBJ2-5	ASSFRGRWETQY
TRBV5-6	TRBJ2-3	ASSPTVKDTQY
TRBV9	TRBJ2-4	ASSATPGGAKNIQY
TRBV11-3	TRBJ2-3	ASSYLGPDTQY
TRBV2	TRBJ2-7	ASSSQGRGSYEQY
TRBV30	TRBJ1-1	AWSVNRGMHAF
TRBV15	TRBJ1-2	ATSRADRNYGYT
TRBV7-9	TRBJ1-2	ASSVLRGAGYGYT
TRBV5-1	TRBJ2-2	ASHTSATGGELF
TRBV5-1	TRBJ1-1	ASRATFTEAF
TRBV19	TRBJ2-2	ASTFGQRWTGELF
TRBV27	TRBJ2-5	ASSLLGTSGRAVRTQY
TRBV7-6	TRBJ2-5	ASSLARGQLQGETQY